The 18 T cell receptor beta chains below come from one sample, sequenced in a study of blood T cell repertoires in COVID-19. Produced via immunoSEQ multiplex PCR; TCRdb's table is partial and in-frame only. The sample gives approximately 97,000 clones, roughly 92% of which show up once; around 2% is in the top ten. The sequenced sample was peripheral blood. The source is a woman in her fifties or sixties with COVID-19, enrolled during active disease.

The chain uses TRBV28 and TRBJ2-4; the match to TRBD2 covers 8 bases. The CDR3 length is 15 residues. V trimming: 2 bases; J trimming: 7 bases; junction bases outside the gene matches: 7. Germline-derived CDR1 and CDR2 are MDHEN and SYDVKM. The CDR3 DNA sequence: TGTGCCAGCAGTTTAGACACTAGCGGAGGGAACATTCAGTACTTC. It specifies CASSLDTSGGNIQYF.

The CDR3 loop is CASSPGTAYNEQFF. In DNA form, the CDR3 reads TGTGCCAGTTCCCCCGGGACAGCCTACAATGAGCAGTTCTTC. The chain has TRBV27 and TRBJ2-1; TRBD1 aligns across 7 bases. CDR3 length: 14 amino acids. V was clipped by 9 bases and J by 2 bases; unmatched bases: 7. Looked up from germline, CDR1 is MNHEY and CDR2 is SMNVEV (reference sequence).

The chain links TRBV6-5 to TRBJ1-3; perhaps TRBD1 as D (6 bases). Trimming cost V 4 bases and J 2 bases, with 9 bases left between them. The CDR3 covers 14 residues. Germline CDR1 MNHEY, CDR2 SVGAGI. The CDR3 coding sequence is TGTGCCAGCAGTTTAAGGGGGACTGGAAACACCATATATTTT. Protein product: CASSLRGTGNTIYF.

V and J are TRBV19 and TRBJ1-1; 10 nucleotides line up with TRBD1. This CDR3 comprises 14 residues. V dropped 3 bases and J dropped 5; count of bases not matched to a gene: 3. Germline loops: CDR1 LNHDA, CDR2 SQIVND (reference sequence). The CDR3: CASSIWTGGTEAFF. In nucleotides, the CDR3 is TGTGCCAGTAGTATCTGGACAGGGGGAACTGAAGCTTTCTTT.

The chain joins TRBV9 to TRBJ2-7; 10 bases are shared with TRBD2. This CDR3 comprises 17 residues. J lost 2 bases, V lost 3 bases, and 11 bases had no gene match. From germline, CDR1 is SGDLS and CDR2 YYNGEE. CDR3 coding DNA: TGTGCCAGCAGCGCCCACCCTAGACTAGCGGGTACCTACGAGCAGTACTTC. Protein sequence: CASSAHPRLAGTYEQYF.

This rearrangement joins TRBV25-1 to TRBJ1-2, with 10 bases matching TRBD1. V lost 0 bases, J lost 2 bases, and 3 bases stayed unmatched. The CDR3 loop spans 16 amino acids. Germline V gene data show CDR1 as MGHDK and CDR2 as SYGVNS. The CDR3 here is CASSEYSTGGNYGYTF. The DNA of the CDR3 is TGTGCCAGCAGTGAATACTCGACAGGGGGCAACTATGGCTACACCTTC.

The J gene is TRBJ2-2, the V gene TRBV27; possibly TRBD2 for D (6 bases). The ends were cut back, 2 bases at V and 2 bases at J, with 9 bases in the middle. Per germline, CDR1 MNHEY and CDR2 SMNVEV (reference sequence). The CDR3 has 15 amino acids. The CDR3 sequence is CASSLIGGNTGELFF. The CDR3 DNA is TGTGCCAGCAGTTTAATCGGGGGAAACACCGGGGAGCTGTTTTTT.

The rearrangement joins TRBV9 to TRBJ2-1; possible D gene TRBD1, 6 bases. The length of the CDR3 is 12 residues. The germline CDR1 and CDR2 sequences are SGDLS and YYNGEE. V lost 3 bases and J lost 8, with 9 bases in between. This CDR3 reads CASSGQGHEQFF. CDR3 nucleotides: TGTGCCAGCAGCGGCCAGGGGCATGAGCAGTTCTTC.

J is TRBJ2-1 and V is TRBV3-1 (or the pseudogene TRBV3-2); D unresolved. The V end lost 4 bases, the J end lost 2 bases, and 15 bases lay between the germline ends. The CDR3 runs to 16 residues. Per germline, CDR1 LGHDT and CDR2 YNNKEL (reference sequence). The CDR3 region is CASSPRLSPAYNEQFF. The CDR3, as DNA: TGTGCCAGCAGCCCCCGACTGAGCCCGGCCTACAATGAGCAGTTCTTC.

This chain links TRBV2 with TRBJ1-2, with TRBD1 matching 7 bases. The CDR3 is 14 residues long. Per the germline V gene, CDR1 is SNHLY and CDR2 is FYNNEI. V was pared by 6 bases and J by 5 bases, with 9 bases of the junction left unmatched. The CDR3 region is CASSPTGESYGYTF. As DNA, the CDR3 is TGTGCCAGCAGCCCAACAGGGGAATCTTATGGCTACACCTTC. Filled out from reference TRBV2 and TRBJ1-2, the complete variable domain reads EPEVTQTPSHQVTQMGQEVILRCVPISNHLYFYWYRQILGQKVEFLVSFYNNEISEKSEIFDDQFSVERPDGSNFTLKIRSTKLEDSAMYFCASSPTGESYGYTFGSGTRLTVV.

This chain uses TRBV11-2 with TRBJ2-1; D possibly corresponds to TRBD1 (6 bases). The CDR3 runs to 14 residues. The V gene's germline CDR1 is SGHAT and CDR2 FQNNGV. V was pared by 1 base and J by 8 bases, with 12 bases between. CDR3 DNA: TGTGCCAGCAGCTTAGGCTCACAGGGTTATGAGCAGTTCTTC. This gives the protein CASSLGSQGYEQFF. The complete variable domain, with remaining parts taken from reference TRBV11-2 and TRBJ2-1, reads EAGVAQSPRYKIIEKRQSVAFWCNPISGHATLYWYQQILGQGPKLLIQFQNNGVVDDSQLPKDRFSAERLKGVDSTLKIQPAKLEDSAVYLCASSLGSQGYEQFFGPGTRLTVL.

V is TRBV7-9 and J is TRBJ1-5, with 7 bases fitting TRBD1. V shed 7 bases and J 0 bases; nucleotides not matched to a gene: 15. This CDR3 contains 18 residues. CDR1 SEHNR and CDR2 FQNEAQ come from the germline V gene (reference sequence). In nucleotides, the CDR3 is TGTGCCAGCACCTCCATCTCACAGGGGCTCTATAGCAATCAGCCCCAGCATTTT. Translation: CASTSISQGLYSNQPQHF. Combining the CDR3 with reference TRBV7-9 and TRBJ1-5 gives the whole variable domain DTGVSQNPRHKITKRGQNVTFRCDPISEHNRLYWYRQTLGQGPEFLTYFQNEAQLEKSRLLSDRFSAERPKGSFSTLEIQRTEQGDSAMYLCASTSISQGLYSNQPQHFGDGTRLSIL.

Notes on this clone: Within the sample, other DNA sequences also encode this same CDR3. This rearrangement joins TRBV19 to TRBJ2-5; TRBD2 aligns across 10 bases. With 1 base clipped from V and 5 bases from J, the junction kept 4 bases outside the gene matches. The CDR3 totals 15 residues. Germline loops: CDR1 LNHDA, CDR2 SQIVND (reference sequence). The CDR3 DNA follows: TGTGCCAGTAGTATAGCAGCGGGGGGGCCGGAGACCCAGTACTTC. Translating gives CASSIAAGGPETQYF.

V gene TRBV10-3 combines with J gene TRBJ2-1; TRBD2 matches 12 bases. CDR3 size: 14 residues. In germline, CDR1 is ENHRY, CDR2 SYGVKD. The trim removed 7 bases at V and 8 bases at J, leaving 6 bases unmatched. CDR3 in amino acids: CAITSGGGTHEQFF. CDR3 nucleotide sequence: TGTGCCATCACTAGCGGGGGGGGTACGCATGAGCAGTTCTTC.

The chain employs TRBV5-1 and TRBJ1-1; 9 nucleotides match TRBD1. Germline CDR1 SGHRS, CDR2 YFSETQ. This CDR3 has 16 residues. Trimming removed 4 bases from V and 5 bases from J; junction bases left unmatched: 12. In DNA form, the CDR3 reads TGCGCCAGCAGCCATATCTTACAGGGGGCGAGAACTGAAGCTTTCTTT. Translation gives CASSHILQGARTEAFF.

The V call is TRBV11-3, the J call TRBJ2-5; TRBD1 matches at 12 bases. The CDR3 is 16 residues long. Germline CDR1 SGHNT, CDR2 YENEEA. The V gene end was trimmed by 2 bases and the J gene end by 4 bases; junction bases not matched to a gene: 5. This CDR3 is CASSLRDRGRGETQYF. CDR3 nucleotides: TGTGCCAGCAGCTTACGGGACAGGGGGCGTGGAGAGACCCAGTACTTC.

The CDR3 reads CASSFSSIQGKAGQPQHF. The DNA of the CDR3 is TGTGCCAGCAGCTTTTCGAGCATACAGGGGAAGGCGGGTCAGCCCCAGCATTTT. The V gene is TRBV7-2, the J gene TRBJ1-5, with 7 bases fitting TRBD1. The V gene's germline CDR1 is SGHTA and CDR2 FQGNSA. With 3 bases clipped from V and 6 bases from J, the junction kept 17 bases outside the gene matches. The CDR3 length is 18 residues.

The chain couples TRBV4-1 to TRBJ1-1; D unresolved. V was shortened by 4 bases and J by 3 bases, with 15 bases between the two germline ends. Germline CDR1 is MGHRA and CDR2 is YSYEKL. This CDR3 has 15 amino acids. The CDR3 loop reads CASSPPARYYTEAFF. The CDR3 coding sequence is TGCGCCAGCAGCCCCCCCGCACGGTATTACACTGAAGCTTTCTTT.